These T cell receptor beta chains were read from a single sample in a study of shared T cell receptors in the human thymus. Sequencing used immunoSEQ multiplex PCR; TCRdb keeps in-frame clones, though not all of them. The table shows approximately 400,000 clones, with just under 95% occurring only once. The sequencing sample was made of thymocytes. The receptors originated from a human donor. The conserved cysteine and the conserved F or W are not part of the CDR3 here.

>TRBJ1-3|TRBV18
ASSPPKGQVGNTIY
>TRBJ2-1|TRBV13
ASSLGRIFHLRRENIDNEQF
>TRBJ2-1|TRBV27
ASRKGCHYNEQF
>TRBJ2-3|TRBV25-1
ASSGIPLAGGPDTQY
>TRBJ1-1|TRBV27
ASSHRDRDTEAF
>TRBJ2-7|TRBV28
ASSQWGYEQY
>TRBJ2-7|TRBV6-4
ASSDWSDDREHEQY
>TRBJ1-5|TRBV2
ASTPTGVQPQH
>TRBJ2-6|TRBV9
ASSVAPTSRTQREPGANVLT
>TRBJ2-7|TRBV9
ASSATSGSVPYEQY
>TRBJ2-1|TRBV7-3
ASRAGTKNNEQF
>TRBJ1-5|TRBV28
ASRGGGGEGNQPQH
>TRBJ2-7|TRBV30
AWVVGPSTGEQY
>TRBJ2-1|TRBV5-1
ASNGVGMSSYNEQF
>TRBJ2-7|TRBV28
ASLTGGEGFHEQY
>TRBJ2-5|TRBV27
ASRGGRETQY
>TRBJ1-1|TRBV30
AWSVGLNTEAF
>TRBJ1-2|TRBV28
ASLRQTSNYGYT
>TRBJ2-7|TRBV28
ASRRGGRYEQY
>TRBJ1-3|TRBV4-1
ASSHTTGNTIY
>TRBJ2-1|TRBV11-2
ASSLVGLAGIESYNEQF
>TRBJ1-5|TRBV7-2
ASSLDGTYNQPQH